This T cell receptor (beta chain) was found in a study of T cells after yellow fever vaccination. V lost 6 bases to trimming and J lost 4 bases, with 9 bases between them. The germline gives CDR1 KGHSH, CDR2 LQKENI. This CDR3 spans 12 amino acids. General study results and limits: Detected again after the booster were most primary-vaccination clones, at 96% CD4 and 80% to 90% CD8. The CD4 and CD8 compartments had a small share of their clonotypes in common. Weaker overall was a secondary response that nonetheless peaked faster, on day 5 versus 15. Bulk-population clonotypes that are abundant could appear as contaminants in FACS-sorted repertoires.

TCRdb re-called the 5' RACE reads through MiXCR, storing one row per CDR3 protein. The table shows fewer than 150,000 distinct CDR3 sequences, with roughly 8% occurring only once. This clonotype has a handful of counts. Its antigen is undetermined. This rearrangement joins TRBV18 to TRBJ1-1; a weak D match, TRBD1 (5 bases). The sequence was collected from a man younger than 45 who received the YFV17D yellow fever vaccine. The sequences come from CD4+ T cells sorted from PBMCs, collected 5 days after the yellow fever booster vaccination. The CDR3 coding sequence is TGTGCCAGCTCCACCGGGGGCACTGAAGCTTTCTTT. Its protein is CASSTGGTEAFF.